This TCR gamma chain was recorded in a study of human gamma delta and Vdelta1 T cells (dated by TCRdb to 2016 to 2019). About the study as a whole: In this study, the researchers looked at Delta One T cells, which are Vd1+ gamma-delta T cells, to see how well they work as cytotoxic effectors against acute myeloid leukemia. Findings and caveats that apply to the study as a whole: Polyclonality and broad cytotoxic targeting of acute myeloid leukemia were reported for Delta One T cells.

The CDR3 goes from the cysteine to the phenylalanine over 11 residues. The retained sequence is limited to the CDR3, 33 bases, with the frame set at the first base. CDR1 and CDR2 (VINAFY, YDVSNSKD) derive from the germline V gene. Library construction relied on PCR. TCRdb names Illumina MiSeq as the instrument used. TCRdb recomputed clones from the public reads with CATT; identical DNA rows were then combined. The sample has several thousand gamma-chain clones on record, around 42% of them singletons. Roughly 2.7% of the sample is in the top ten clones. A word on this clone: Its antigen target is currently unknown. Its ends do not fully match the called genes, so a read error is possible. The sample holds other DNA sequences that translate to the same CDR3.

The chain employs TRGV5 and TRGJ1 or TRGJ2. This TCR was sampled from a human donor in good health. Sequences were obtained from Vdelta1 gamma-delta T cells from blood grown in culture (DOT cells). The cell subset or site tag for this specimen amounts to: Delta One T cells, in vitro expanded/differentiated Vd1+ gamma-delta T cells. DNA sequence: TGTGCCACGTCATATTATTATAAGAAACTTTTT. Its translation reads: CATSYYYKKLF.